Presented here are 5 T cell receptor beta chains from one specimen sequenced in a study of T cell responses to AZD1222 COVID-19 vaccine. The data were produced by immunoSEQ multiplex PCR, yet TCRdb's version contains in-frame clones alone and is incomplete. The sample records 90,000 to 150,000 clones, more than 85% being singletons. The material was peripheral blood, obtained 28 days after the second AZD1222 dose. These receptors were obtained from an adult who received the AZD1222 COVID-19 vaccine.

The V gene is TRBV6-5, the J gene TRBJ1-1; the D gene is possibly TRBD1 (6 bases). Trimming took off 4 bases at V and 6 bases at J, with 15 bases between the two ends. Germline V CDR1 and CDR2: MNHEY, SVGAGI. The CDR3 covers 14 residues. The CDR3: CASSSSGVRAEAFF. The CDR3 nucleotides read TGTGCCAGCAGTTCATCAGGGGTGCGGGCTGAAGCTTTCTTT.

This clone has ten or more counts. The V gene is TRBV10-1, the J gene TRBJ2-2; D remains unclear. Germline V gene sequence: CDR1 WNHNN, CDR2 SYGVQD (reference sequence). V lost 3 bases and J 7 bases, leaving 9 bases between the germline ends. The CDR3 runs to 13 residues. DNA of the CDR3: TGCGCCAGCAGTGAATCGTCATACGGGGAGCTGTTTTTT. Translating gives CASSESSYGELFF.

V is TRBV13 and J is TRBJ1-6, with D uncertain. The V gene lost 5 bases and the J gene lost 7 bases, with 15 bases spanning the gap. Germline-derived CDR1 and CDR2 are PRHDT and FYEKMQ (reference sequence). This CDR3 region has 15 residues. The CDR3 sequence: CASSRNGRVNSPLHF. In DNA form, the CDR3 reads TGTGCCAGCAGCCGTAACGGACGGGTAAATTCACCCCTCCACTTT.

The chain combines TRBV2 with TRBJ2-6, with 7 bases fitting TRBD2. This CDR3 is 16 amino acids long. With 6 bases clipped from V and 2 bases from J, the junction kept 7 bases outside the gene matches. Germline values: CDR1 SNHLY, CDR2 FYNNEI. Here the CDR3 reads CASRREGGAGANVLTF. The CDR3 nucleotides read TGTGCCAGCAGAAGGGAGGGAGGCGCTGGGGCCAACGTCCTGACTTTC.

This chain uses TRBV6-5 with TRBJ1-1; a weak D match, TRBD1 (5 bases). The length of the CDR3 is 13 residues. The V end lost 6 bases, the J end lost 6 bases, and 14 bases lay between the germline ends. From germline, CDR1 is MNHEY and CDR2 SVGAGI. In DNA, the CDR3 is TGTGCCAGCAGCCAAATAACAGGTTCTGAAGCTTTCTTT. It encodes CASSQITGSEAFF.